Presented here are 23 T cell receptor beta chains from one specimen sequenced in a study of OX40 agonist ivuxolimab in advanced cancers. TCRdb's table, derived via immunoSEQ multiplex PCR, lists solely in-frame clones and lacks some. This table holds 65,000 to 90,000 clones, approximately 90% found once. Sequenced here: CD4+ or CD8+ T cells sorted from blood, sampled in a trial of the OX40 agonist ivuxolimab. Receptors were obtained from an adult with an advanced solid tumor such as melanoma, head and neck, liver or kidney cancer.

This chain joins TRBV14 and TRBJ1-5, with D unresolved. Trimming removed 0 bases at V and 5 bases at J, with 14 bases between. The CDR3 sequence is 16 residues long. Germline CDR1 and CDR2: SGHDN and FVKESK. The CDR3 DNA follows: TGTGCCAGCAGCCAAGATAAGGCGGCCAATTATCAGCCCCAGCATTTT. It is translated as CASSQDKAANYQPQHF.

The chain carries TRBV11-2 and TRBJ2-7, with 9 bases lining up with TRBD2. V was clipped by 4 bases and J by 4 bases; unmatched bases: 5. This CDR3 is 14 amino acids long. Looked up from germline, CDR1 is SGHAT and CDR2 is FQNNGV. Here the CDR3 DNA reads TGTGCCAGCAGCTGGGGGACTAGCCGTTACGAGCAGTACTTC. Protein product: CASSWGTSRYEQYF.

CDR3 sequence: CASSPAGAGGNEQFF. DNA for the CDR3: TGTGCCAGCAGCCCCGCGGGGGCCGGGGGCAATGAGCAGTTCTTC. The rearrangement links TRBV7-9 to TRBJ2-1; a weak D match, TRBD2 (7 bases). Germline V gene data show CDR1 as SEHNR and CDR2 as FQNEAQ (reference sequence). CDR3 size: 15 residues. V was trimmed by 5 bases and J by 6 bases, leaving 17 bases between them.

The count of this clone is one. The rearrangement uses TRBV27 and TRBJ1-5; D is possibly TRBD1 (6 bases). CDR1 is MNHEY, CDR2 SMNVEV, per germline (reference sequence). Between the trimmed V and J ends, which lost 7 bases and 8 bases, there was a span of 15 bases. The CDR3 has 13 amino acids. This chain's CDR3 is CASTNGGREPQHF. CDR3 DNA: TGTGCCAGCACCAACGGGGGGCGGGAGCCCCAGCATTTT.

This chain links TRBV27 with TRBJ1-4; no definite D call. CDR1 is MNHEY and CDR2 is SMNVEV in the germline V gene (reference sequence). The germline V and J ends were trimmed by 6 bases and 7 bases, with 15 bases remaining between them. This CDR3 is 14 amino acids long. The DNA of the CDR3 is TGTGCCAGCAGGGGAGGGATGACTGGTGAAAAACTGTTTTTT. It codes for CASRGGMTGEKLFF.

The chain links TRBV19 to TRBJ2-4, with 7 bases aligning to TRBD2. Germline values: CDR1 LNHDA, CDR2 SQIVND (reference sequence). The ends lost 3 bases at V and 6 bases at J; junction bases unmatched: 8. The CDR3 is made up of 15 amino acids. The DNA of the CDR3 is TGTGCCAGTAGTATCGCCTCCCGCGGGGGAAACATTCAGTACTTC. Translated: CASSIASRGGNIQYF.

The gene calls are TRBV7-9 and TRBJ2-7, with a tentative D call TRBD1 (5 bases). This CDR3 comprises 15 residues. Trimming shortened V by 5 bases and J by 0 bases, and 14 bases separated the two germline ends. Looked up from germline, CDR1 is SEHNR and CDR2 is FQNEAQ (reference sequence). CDR3: CASSATAGFSYEQYF. The CDR3 region has the DNA TGTGCCAGCAGCGCGACAGCTGGTTTCTCCTACGAGCAGTACTTC.

The rearrangement joins TRBV19 to TRBJ2-7, with D unresolved. Germline V gene sequence: CDR1 LNHDA, CDR2 SQIVND (reference sequence). Deletions cut 2 bases from V and 6 bases from J, with 14 bases between. This CDR3 has 14 amino acids. CDR3 amino acids: CASSIWAPKGEQYF. As DNA, the CDR3 is TGTGCCAGTAGTATATGGGCCCCAAAGGGCGAGCAGTACTTC.

The rearrangement uses TRBV2 and TRBJ2-1; D may be TRBD1 or TRBD2 (5 bases each). Germline lookup yields CDR1 SNHLY and CDR2 FYNNEI. This CDR3 comprises 14 residues. The germline V and J ends were trimmed by 1 base and 4 bases, with 8 bases remaining between them. The CDR3 DNA follows: TGTGCCAGCAGTGAAGGGTGGGGGTACAATGAGCAGTTCTTC. It translates to CASSEGWGYNEQFF.

The chain has TRBV13 and TRBJ2-3, with D possibly TRBD2 on 6 matching bases. Germline values: CDR1 PRHDT, CDR2 FYEKMQ (reference sequence). V lost 5 bases and J lost 6, with 15 bases in between. The CDR3 is 14 residues long. CDR3 nucleotides: TGTGCCAGCAGCGCTCCGGGAGAGGCGGATACGCAGTATTTT. It specifies CASSAPGEADTQYF.

The CDR3 sequence: CASSLNPASGVYEQYF. The CDR3 DNA sequence: TGTGCCAGCAGCTTAAATCCGGCTAGCGGGGTATACGAGCAGTACTTC. The chain joins TRBV7-9 to TRBJ2-7; TRBD2 matches 9 bases. The CDR3 runs 16 residues. With V trimmed by 2 bases and J by 4 bases, 9 bases remained unmatched. The germline gives CDR1 SEHNR, CDR2 FQNEAQ (reference sequence).

The chain uses TRBV27 and TRBJ1-2; tentative D call: TRBD1 (6 bases). The CDR3 is 13 amino acids. The V gene lost 3 bases and the J gene lost 6 bases, with 11 bases spanning the gap. Germline-derived CDR1 and CDR2 are MNHEY and SMNVEV (reference sequence). CDR3 sequence: CASSLVQGHGYTF. CDR3 DNA: TGTGCCAGCAGTTTGGTACAGGGCCATGGCTACACCTTC.

The rearrangement links TRBV19 to TRBJ2-7; perhaps TRBD2 as D (6 bases). Germline CDR1 reads LNHDA; CDR2 reads SQIVND (reference sequence). This CDR3 is built from 15 residues. Trimming removed 5 bases at V and 4 bases at J, with 18 bases between. The CDR3 DNA reads TGTGCCAGTAGTTTGGGACGCGGGGCGGTTTACGAGCAGTACTTC. Encoded protein: CASSLGRGAVYEQYF.

This chain links TRBV27 with TRBJ2-1; TRBD2 matches at 11 bases. Germline values: CDR1 MNHEY, CDR2 SMNVEV (reference sequence). The V segment lost 6 bases and the J segment 7 bases; nucleotides outside the gene matches: 11. CDR3 length: 16 residues. The CDR3 is CASSPDTSGGPNEQFF. DNA of the CDR3: TGTGCCAGCAGCCCGGATACTAGCGGGGGCCCGAATGAGCAGTTCTTC.

The chain employs TRBV27 and TRBJ2-7, with a weak D call TRBD1 (5 bases). This CDR3 spans 14 amino acids. The germline CDR1 and CDR2 sequences are MNHEY and SMNVEV (reference sequence). Trimming pared 3 bases from V and 1 base from J, leaving 10 bases between. The CDR3 DNA reads as TGTGCCAGCAGTTTCGGCTCAGGGTCCTACGAGCAGTACTTC. Protein sequence: CASSFGSGSYEQYF.

The rearrangement links TRBV13 to TRBJ2-2; tentative D call: TRBD2 (6 bases). The length of the CDR3 is 16 residues. V was trimmed by 5 bases and J by 4 bases, leaving 17 bases between them. Germline CDR1 reads PRHDT; CDR2 reads FYEKMQ (reference sequence). The CDR3 here is CASSQTSLKSTGELFF. In DNA form, the CDR3 reads TGTGCCAGCAGCCAAACTAGCTTGAAGTCCACCGGGGAGCTGTTTTTT. Combining the CDR3 with reference TRBV13 and TRBJ2-2 gives the whole variable domain AAGVIQSPRHLIKEKRETATLKCYPIPRHDTVYWYQQGPGQDPQFLISFYEKMQSDKGSIPDRFSAQQFSDYHSELNMSSLELGDSALYFCASSQTSLKSTGELFFGEGSRLTVL.

This sequence joins TRBV27 and TRBJ2-7; no clear D. The V end was cut by 1 base, the J end by 0 bases, with 4 bases between. The germline V gene has CDR1 MNHEY and CDR2 SMNVEV (reference sequence). CDR3 length: 13 amino acids. This CDR3 is CASSLFPSYEQYF. The DNA of the CDR3 is TGTGCCAGCAGTTTATTTCCCTCCTACGAGCAGTACTTC.

V gene TRBV5-4 combines with J gene TRBJ2-3; D is undetermined. Trimming cost V 0 bases and J 4 bases, with 6 bases left between them. Per germline, CDR1 SGHNT and CDR2 YYREEE (reference sequence). This CDR3 has 13 residues. This chain's CDR3 is CASSLGGADTQYF. The CDR3 nucleotides are TGTGCCAGCAGCTTGGGAGGCGCAGATACGCAGTATTTT. The full variable domain, its missing parts supplied by reference TRBV5-4 and TRBJ2-3, is ETGVTQSPTHLIKTRGQQVTLRCSSQSGHNTVSWYQQALGQGPQFIFQYYREEENGRGNFPPRFSGLQFPNYSSELNVNALELDDSALYLCASSLGGADTQYFGPGTRLTVL.

The chain links TRBV10-2 to TRBJ2-7, with a possible D match to TRBD2 (7 bases). The CDR3 has 14 residues. Germline lookup yields CDR1 WSHSY and CDR2 SAAADI. V lost 8 bases and J 2 bases, leaving 16 bases between the germline ends. Here the CDR3 DNA reads TGCGCCAGCGGGGAACAGGGAGGGGCCTACGAGCAGTACTTC. Protein: CASGEQGGAYEQYF.

The chain employs TRBV5-6 and TRBJ2-3, with D perhaps being TRBD1 or TRBD2 (5 bases each). CDR1 and CDR2 from the germline V gene are SGHDT and YYEEEE. This CDR3 is 16 amino acids long. Trimming took off 2 bases at V and 5 bases at J, with 18 bases between the two ends. Here the CDR3 reads CASSFLGTAVEDTQYF. The CDR3 DNA sequence: TGTGCCAGCAGCTTTCTCGGGACGGCGGTGGAAGATACGCAGTATTTT.

This sequence joins TRBV15 and TRBJ1-1, with D possibly being TRBD1 (6 bases). From germline, CDR1 is LNHNV and CDR2 YYDKDF (reference sequence). V was clipped by 0 bases and J by 7 bases, with 9 bases between them. This CDR3 region has 13 residues. This CDR3 reads CATSRDRTVEAFF. The CDR3 DNA reads as TGTGCCACCAGCAGAGATCGGACAGTTGAAGCTTTCTTT. Drawing the rest from reference TRBV15 and TRBJ1-1, the complete variable domain is DAMVIQNPRYQVTQFGKPVTLSCSQTLNHNVMYWYQQKSSQAPKLLFHYYDKDFNNEADTPDNFQSRRPNTSFCFLDIRSPGLGDTAMYLCATSRDRTVEAFFGQGTRLTVV.

CDR3 region: CASSGGTSSYNEQFF. The CDR3 DNA sequence: TGTGCCAGCAGTGGGGGGACTAGCTCCTACAATGAGCAGTTCTTC. This chain connects TRBV28 to TRBJ2-1, with 8 bases lining up with TRBD2. Germline lookup yields CDR1 MDHEN and CDR2 SYDVKM. The CDR3 is 15 residues long. The trim removed 5 bases at V and 0 bases at J, leaving 3 bases unmatched. Full variable domain (outside the CDR3, taken from reference TRBV28 and TRBJ2-1): DVKVTQSSRYLVKRTGEKVFLECVQDMDHENMFWYRQDPGLGLRLIYFSYDVKMKEKGDIPEGYSVSREKKERFSLILESASTNQTSMYLCASSGGTSSYNEQFFGPGTRLTVL.

The chain has TRBV6-5 and TRBJ1-5; 9 nucleotides align to TRBD1. Germline CDR1 is MNHEY and CDR2 is SVGAGI. The ends lost 6 bases at V and 4 bases at J; junction bases unmatched: 4. This CDR3 has 14 amino acids. This chain's CDR3 is CASRSGQGNQPQHF. In DNA, the CDR3 is TGTGCCAGCAGATCCGGACAGGGGAATCAGCCCCAGCATTTT.